The next 16 T cell receptor beta chains were all read from a single sample in a study of shared clonotypes between healthy human individuals. Using immunoSEQ multiplex PCR, the repertoire was profiled, and TCRdb retains in-frame clones only, with some absent. The sample lists millions of clones, approximately 90% occurring once. The sample comprised naive CD4+ T cells sorted from blood. Subset here: CD45RA+ positively selected. Receptor source: a man between 18 and 35 years old in good health.

This clone was seen only a few times. This rearrangement joins TRBV30 to TRBJ1-1; D call uncertain. V was pared by 1 base and J by 5 bases, with 14 bases between. The CDR3 sequence is 14 residues long. CDR1 and CDR2 (germline): GTSNPN, SVGIG (reference sequence). The CDR3: CAWSALGRGTEAFF. The CDR3, as DNA: TGTGCCTGGAGTGCCCTAGGCCGGGGAACTGAAGCTTTCTTT.

The chain uses TRBV19 and TRBJ1-6, with unresolved D. The CDR3 sequence is 14 residues long. The ends were cut back, 3 bases at V and 7 bases at J, with 10 bases in the middle. Germline CDR1 is LNHDA and CDR2 is SQIVND (reference sequence). The CDR3 loop is CASSMAGKNSPLHF. The CDR3 DNA reads TGTGCCAGTAGTATGGCAGGAAAAAATTCACCCCTCCACTTT. Drawing the rest from reference TRBV19 and TRBJ1-6, the complete variable domain is DGGITQSPKYLFRKEGQNVTLSCEQNLNHDAMYWYRQDPGQGLRLIYYSQIVNDFQKGDIAEGYSVSREKKESFPLTVTSAQKNPTAFYLCASSMAGKNSPLHFGNGTRLTVT.

J is TRBJ1-3 and V is TRBV30; D call uncertain. Trimming shortened V by 2 bases and J by 4 bases, and 12 bases separated the two germline ends. Germline V CDR1 and CDR2: GTSNPN, SVGIG (reference sequence). The CDR3 sequence is 14 residues long. The CDR3 protein is CAWSYSGKGNTIYF. DNA of the CDR3: TGTGCCTGGAGTTACAGTGGTAAAGGAAACACCATATATTTT.

The genes are TRBV6-5 and TRBJ1-1; no firm D call. Germline V gene lookup returns CDR1 MNHEY and CDR2 SVGAGI. V was trimmed by 2 bases and J by 6 bases, leaving 7 bases between them. The CDR3 is made up of 12 amino acids. The CDR3: CASSYAGAEAFF. The CDR3 bases are TGTGCCAGCAGTTACGCGGGAGCTGAAGCTTTCTTT.

J is TRBJ2-2 and V is TRBV29-1; the D gene is possibly TRBD2 (6 bases). The germline V gene has CDR1 SQVTM and CDR2 ANQGSEA. The germline V and J ends were trimmed by 6 bases and 7 bases, with 15 bases remaining between them. The length of the CDR3 is 13 residues. This CDR3 reads CSVTKLAGGELFF. The CDR3 bases are TGCAGCGTGACGAAACTAGCTGGCGGGGAGCTGTTTTTT.

This clone occurred once. Within the sample, other DNA sequences also encode this same CDR3. The rearrangement joins TRBV5-1 to TRBJ2-5; 8 bases map to TRBD1. V shed 0 bases, J shed 4 bases, and the junction held 5 bases outside the gene matches. The CDR3 spans 15 residues. Germline lookup yields CDR1 SGHRS and CDR2 YFSETQ. DNA for the CDR3: TGCGCCAGCAGCTTGGGTTCAGGGGGCGGAGAGACCCAGTACTTC. Encoded protein: CASSLGSGGGETQYF. Based on the CDR3 plus reference TRBV5-1 and TRBJ2-5, the full variable domain is KAGVTQTPRYLIKTRGQQVTLSCSPISGHRSVSWYQQTPGQGLQFLFEYFSETQRNKGNFPGRFSGRQFSNSRSEMNVSTLELGDSALYLCASSLGSGGGETQYFGPGTRLLVL.

The V and J genes are TRBV9 and TRBJ2-1; 11 bases are shared with TRBD1. The J segment lost 4 bases and the V segment lost 4 bases, leaving 4 bases of the junction unmatched. Germline V gene data show CDR1 as SGDLS and CDR2 as YYNGEE. The CDR3 extends over 15 amino acids. The CDR3 DNA reads TGTGCCAGCAGCACGGGACAGGGGGTTTACAATGAGCAGTTCTTC. Translated, it gives CASSTGQGVYNEQFF.

The chain carries TRBV30 and TRBJ1-6; 9 bases fit TRBD1. The V gene's germline CDR1 is GTSNPN and CDR2 SVGIG (reference sequence). CDR3 length: 12 amino acids. V trimming: 5 bases; J trimming: 10 bases; junction bases outside the gene matches: 3. The CDR3 is CAWPDRGSPLHF. The CDR3 DNA sequence: TGTGCCTGGCCGGACAGGGGATCACCCCTCCACTTT.

Worth noting for this clone: Other DNA sequences from this sample encode an identical CDR3 as well. This sequence joins TRBV18 and TRBJ2-7; unclear D gene. Germline lookup yields CDR1 KGHSH and CDR2 LQKENI. This CDR3 comprises 15 residues. Trimming cost V 0 bases and J 0 bases, with 9 bases left between them. CDR3 region: CASSPPGLGSYEQYF. In DNA form, the CDR3 reads TGTGCCAGCTCACCACCTGGGCTGGGCTCCTACGAGCAGTACTTC.

The rearrangement links TRBV5-6 to TRBJ1-2; D is perhaps TRBD1 (6 bases). This CDR3 region has 13 residues. Germline CDR1 and CDR2: SGHDT and YYEEEE. V was shortened by 2 bases and J by 8 bases, with 13 bases between the two germline ends. CDR3 protein: CASSFIQGGGYTF. The CDR3 DNA sequence: TGTGCCAGCAGCTTTATACAGGGCGGAGGCTACACCTTC. Drawing the rest from reference TRBV5-6 and TRBJ1-2, the complete variable domain is DAGVTQSPTHLIKTRGQQVTLRCSPKSGHDTVSWYQQALGQGPQFIFQYYEEEERQRGNFPDRFSGHQFPNYSSELNVNALLLGDSALYLCASSFIQGGGYTFGSGTRLTVV.

This chain links TRBV30 with TRBJ2-6; D gene unclear. Per germline, CDR1 GTSNPN and CDR2 SVGIG (reference sequence). V was trimmed by 1 base and J by 2 bases, leaving 6 bases between them. The CDR3 covers 14 residues. CDR3 loop: CAWSDGAGANVLTF. CDR3 coding DNA: TGTGCCTGGAGTGACGGCGCTGGGGCCAACGTCCTGACTTTC. Drawing the rest from reference TRBV30 and TRBJ2-6, the complete variable domain is SQTIHQWPATLVQPVGSPLSLECTVEGTSNPNLYWYRQAAGRGLQLLFYSVGIGQISSEVPQNLSASRPQDRQFILSSKKLLLSDSGFYLCAWSDGAGANVLTFGAGSRLTVL.

Comments on this clone: This sample includes further DNA sequences coding for the same CDR3. This chain uses TRBV28 with TRBJ2-2, with D perhaps matching TRBD1 (6 bases). CDR3 length: 15 residues. The ends were cut back, 4 bases at V and 0 bases at J, with 9 bases in the middle. Germline V gives CDR1 MDHEN, CDR2 SYDVKM. The CDR3 is CASSSAGANTGELFF. CDR3 DNA: TGTGCCAGCAGTTCGGCAGGGGCGAACACCGGGGAGCTGTTTTTT.

The rearrangement joins TRBV4-1 to TRBJ2-1; D ambiguous. The germline CDR1 and CDR2 sequences are MGHRA and YSYEKL. V lost 3 bases and J 10 bases, leaving 13 bases between the germline ends. This CDR3 is built from 13 residues. Here the CDR3 reads CASSQALLVEQFF. For the CDR3, the DNA is TGCGCCAGCAGCCAGGCCTTACTTGTGGAGCAGTTCTTC.

The CDR3: CASSPQQGPKNIQYF. DNA for the CDR3: TGTGCCAGCTCACCACAACAGGGACCGAAAAACATTCAGTACTTC. The gene calls are TRBV18 and TRBJ2-4; D might be TRBD1 (6 bases). The V gene lost 1 base and the J gene lost 4 bases, with 11 bases spanning the gap. This CDR3 is built from 15 residues. The V gene's germline CDR1 is KGHSH and CDR2 LQKENI.

Comments on this clone: At the DNA level, this CDR3 is encoded by other sequences in the same sample as well. CDR3: CASRGQGGTEAFF. The CDR3 bases are TGTGCCAGCAGGGGACAGGGTGGAACTGAAGCTTTCTTT. This chain joins TRBV6-5 and TRBJ1-1, with 9 positions matching TRBD1. The V gene's germline CDR1 is MNHEY and CDR2 SVGAGI. With 6 bases clipped from V and 5 bases from J, the junction kept 4 bases outside the gene matches. The CDR3 totals 13 residues.

As concerns this clone: Other DNA sequences from this sample encode an identical CDR3 as well. The chain employs TRBV9 and TRBJ2-3; 7 nucleotides match TRBD2. Germline V gene data show CDR1 as SGDLS and CDR2 as YYNGEE. J lost 0 bases, V lost 0 bases, and 1 base had no gene match. The CDR3 consists of 15 residues. The CDR3 loop reads CASSVELASTDTQYF. CDR3 nucleotide sequence: TGTGCCAGCAGCGTAGAACTAGCGAGCACAGATACGCAGTATTTT.